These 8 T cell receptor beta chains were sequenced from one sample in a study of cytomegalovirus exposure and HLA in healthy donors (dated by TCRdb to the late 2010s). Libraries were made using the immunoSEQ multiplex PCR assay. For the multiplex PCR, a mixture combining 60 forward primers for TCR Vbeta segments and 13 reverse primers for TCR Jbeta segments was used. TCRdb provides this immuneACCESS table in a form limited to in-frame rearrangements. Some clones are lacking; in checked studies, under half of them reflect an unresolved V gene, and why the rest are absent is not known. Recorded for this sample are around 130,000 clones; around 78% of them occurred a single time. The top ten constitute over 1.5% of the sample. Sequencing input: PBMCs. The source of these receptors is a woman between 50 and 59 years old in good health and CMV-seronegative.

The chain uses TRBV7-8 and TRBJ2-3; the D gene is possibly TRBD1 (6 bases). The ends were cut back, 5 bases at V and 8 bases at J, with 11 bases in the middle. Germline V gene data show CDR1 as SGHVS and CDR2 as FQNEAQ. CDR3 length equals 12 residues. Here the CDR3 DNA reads TGTGCCAGCAGCCAACAGGGTTCTACGCAGTATTTT. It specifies CASSQQGSTQYF.

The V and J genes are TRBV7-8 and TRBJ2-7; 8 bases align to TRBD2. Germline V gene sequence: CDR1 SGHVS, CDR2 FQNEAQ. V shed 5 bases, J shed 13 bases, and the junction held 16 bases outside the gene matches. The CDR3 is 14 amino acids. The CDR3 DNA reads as TGTGCCAGCAGCCCAACCTCCGGGACTAGTCCTATTTACGTC. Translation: CASSPTSGTSPIYV.

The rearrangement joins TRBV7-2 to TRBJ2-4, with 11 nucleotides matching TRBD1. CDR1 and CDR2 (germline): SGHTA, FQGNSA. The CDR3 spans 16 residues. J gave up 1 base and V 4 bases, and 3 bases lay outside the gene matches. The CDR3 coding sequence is TGTGCCAGCAGCTCTGGGACAGGGGGGGCCAAAAACATTCAGTACTTC. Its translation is CASSSGTGGAKNIQYF.

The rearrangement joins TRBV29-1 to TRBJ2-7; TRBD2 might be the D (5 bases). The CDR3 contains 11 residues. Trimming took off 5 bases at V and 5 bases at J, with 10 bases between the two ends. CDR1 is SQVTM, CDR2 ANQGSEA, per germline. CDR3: CSVSWGDEQYV. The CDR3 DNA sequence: TGCAGCGTTAGCTGGGGAGACGAGCAGTACGTC.

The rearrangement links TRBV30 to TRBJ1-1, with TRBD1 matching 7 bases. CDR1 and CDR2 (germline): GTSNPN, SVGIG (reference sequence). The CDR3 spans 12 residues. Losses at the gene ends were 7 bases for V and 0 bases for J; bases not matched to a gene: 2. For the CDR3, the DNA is TGTGCCTTGGGACAGATGAACACTGAAGCTTTCTTT. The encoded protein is CALGQMNTEAFF.

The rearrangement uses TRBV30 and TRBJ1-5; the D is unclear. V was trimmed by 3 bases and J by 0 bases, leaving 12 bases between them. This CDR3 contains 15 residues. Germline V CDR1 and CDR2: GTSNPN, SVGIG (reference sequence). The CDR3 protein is CAWSARLYSNQPQHF. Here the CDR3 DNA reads TGTGCCTGGAGCGCGAGACTATATAGCAATCAGCCCCAGCATTTT. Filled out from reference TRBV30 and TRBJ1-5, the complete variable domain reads SQTIHQWPATLVQPVGSPLSLECTVEGTSNPNLYWYRQAAGRGLQLLFYSVGIGQISSEVPQNLSASRPQDRQFILSSKKLLLSDSGFYLCAWSARLYSNQPQHFGDGTRLSIL.

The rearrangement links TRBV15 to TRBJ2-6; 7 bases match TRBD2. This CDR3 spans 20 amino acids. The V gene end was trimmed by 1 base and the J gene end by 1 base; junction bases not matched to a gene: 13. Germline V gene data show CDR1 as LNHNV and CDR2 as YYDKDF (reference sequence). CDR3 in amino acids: CATSRVGTRGLPSGANVLTF. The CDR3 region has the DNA TGTGCCACCAGCAGAGTAGGTACGAGGGGACTACCTTCTGGGGCCAACGTCCTGACTTTC.

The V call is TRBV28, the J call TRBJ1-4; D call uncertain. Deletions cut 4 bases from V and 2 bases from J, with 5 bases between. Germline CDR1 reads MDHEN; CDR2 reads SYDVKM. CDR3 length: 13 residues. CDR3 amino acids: CASSWATNEKLFF. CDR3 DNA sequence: TGTGCCAGCAGTTGGGCCACTAATGAAAAACTGTTTTTT.